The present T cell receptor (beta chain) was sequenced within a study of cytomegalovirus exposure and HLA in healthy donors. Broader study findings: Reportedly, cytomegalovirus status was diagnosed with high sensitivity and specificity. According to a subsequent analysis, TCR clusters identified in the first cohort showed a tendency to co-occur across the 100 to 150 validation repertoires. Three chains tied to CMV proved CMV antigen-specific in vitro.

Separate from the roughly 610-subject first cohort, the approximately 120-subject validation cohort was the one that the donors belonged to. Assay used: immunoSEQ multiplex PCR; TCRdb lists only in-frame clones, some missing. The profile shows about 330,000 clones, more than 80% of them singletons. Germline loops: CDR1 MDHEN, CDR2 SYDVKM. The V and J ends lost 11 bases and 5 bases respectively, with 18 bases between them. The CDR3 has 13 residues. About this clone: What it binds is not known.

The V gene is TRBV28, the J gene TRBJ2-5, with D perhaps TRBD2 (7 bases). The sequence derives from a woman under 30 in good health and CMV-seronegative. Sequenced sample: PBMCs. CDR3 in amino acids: CAGQRGGDETQYF. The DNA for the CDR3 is TGTGCCGGACAGCGGGGTGGGGATGAGACCCAGTACTTC.